This T cell receptor (beta chain) appears in the sequencing data of a study of blood T cell repertoires in COVID-19 (dated by TCRdb to about 2020). In the study overall: Samples covering the acute and convalescent phases of COVID-19 were provided by collaborators in the United States, Italy and Spain. Samples came from the ongoing ImmuneRACE study (first 160 participants) plus 1,254 subjects from 6 global collaborators. Where available, HLA class I and class II types were taken from metadata supplied by the sample provider and were not determined by assay-based typing. Nearly every sample came with metadata listing a de-identified subject ID, COVID-19 status, age in years and sex. Deeply sampled blood TCRbeta repertoires from subjects exposed to, actively infected with, or recovered from COVID-19 were included in the dataset. The repertoires were released in a freely available public database meant as a resource for research on the immune response to SARS-CoV-2. The material from the prospective study consisted of cDNA or gDNA derived from T cells, B-cell-depleted T cells, or PBMCs. Findings and caveats that apply to the study as a whole: The quantity of clinical and demographic metadata differed by source and by participant and was supplied without curation.

The CDR3 measures 12 amino acids from cysteine to phenylalanine. This entry keeps only the CDR3 DNA: 36 bases, framed from base 1. Trimming at the junction amounts to 7 bases on V and 4 bases on J, and the germline ends lie 10 bases apart. In Seattle, one collaborating source enrolled patients while the infection was active and tracked those patients longitudinally over the course of disease. The collaborating institutions used their own protocols to collect whole blood in K2EDTA tubes. For TCRbeta analysis, collaborators shipped samples as frozen whole blood, isolated PBMCs, or DNA extracted from either of those sample types. TCRbeta CDR3 regions were amplified from genomic DNA using the immunoSEQ Assay, a bias-controlled multiplex PCR. In the source study's methods: Within the assay, amplification of reference gene primers was used to estimate how many nucleated cells each sample contained. To quantify the absolute abundance of each unique TCRbeta CDR3 rearrangement, sequence reads were collapsed and filtered. For each sample, productive Simpson clonality was calculated by taking the square root of Simpson's diversity index across productive rearrangements. TCRdb carries this immuneACCESS record with in-frame sequences only. Its versions omit some clonotypes, under half of them owing to an unresolved V gene in the studies checked, with the rest unexplained. V and J calls and clone size are given by that table; D and trimming were obtained from the DNA. This sample lists 50,000 to 65,000 clones; roughly 72% were detected once. Jointly, the top ten make up 4% to 5.5% of the sample.

As concerns this clone: No antigen is known for it. No base quality values were provided; no much bigger clone lies one nucleotide off.

Recombination connected TRBV12-3 or TRBV12-4 to TRBJ1-1; the best D guess is TRBD1, with 5 bases matching. This clonotype was obtained from a woman aged 70-85 years with COVID-19, enrolled during active disease. Specimen: peripheral blood. The DNA sequence is given as TGTGCCAGCACCCCAGGGTTCACTGAAGCTTTCTTT. It translates as CASTPGFTEAFF.